This T cell receptor beta chain was retrieved from a study of blood T cell repertoires in COVID-19. For the study at large: T cells, B-cell-depleted T cells, or PBMCs provided the cDNA or gDNA that served as material.

Generated by immunoSEQ multiplex PCR, the TCRdb table keeps only in-frame clones and is missing some. Among about 150,000 clones listed, 65% to 85% were seen once. V lost 5 bases and J 1 base, leaving 12 bases between the germline ends. This CDR3 has 14 amino acids. The germline V gene encodes CDR1 SGHRS and CDR2 YFSETQ. This sequence joins TRBV5-1 and TRBJ1-1; TRBD1 might be the D (5 bases). The sample taken for sequencing was peripheral blood. This receptor was obtained from a woman over 75 with acute or convalescent COVID-19. CDR3 loop: CASRTTGSNTEAFF. The DNA for the CDR3 is TGCGCCAGCAGGACAACAGGTTCGAACACTGAAGCTTTCTTT.